This TCR beta chain was obtained from a study of blood T cell repertoires in COVID-19. A few counts support this clone. Germline values: CDR1 SGHTA, CDR2 FQGNSA. The CDR3 has 16 amino acids. The junction had 3 bases not matched to a gene; V was cut back by 0 bases and J by 4 bases. Per the original methods: The assay estimated nucleated cells by amplifying reference gene primers. Only in-frame clones appear in the TCRdb table, and some are missing; sequencing was by immunoSEQ multiplex PCR. That table supplies the V and J calls and clone size; D and trimming were determined from the DNA. The sample lists more than 250,000 clones; around nine tenths were seen once.

This TCR derives from a woman aged 40 to 49 who had recovered from COVID-19. The chain carries TRBV7-2 and TRBJ2-7; 13 bases are shared with TRBD2. Sample: PBMCs or T cells enriched from blood (not recorded which). CDR3: CASSLATSGRVYEQYF. The DNA of the CDR3 is TGTGCCAGCAGCTTAGCCACTAGCGGGAGGGTATACGAGCAGTACTTC.